This T cell receptor (beta chain) was sequenced for a study of graft-versus-host responses after intestinal transplantation. The method was immunoSEQ multiplex PCR; TCRdb's version includes in-frame clones alone and lacks a portion of them. The sample records 8,500 to 11,000 clones, roughly 29% being singletons. CDR1 SGHVS and CDR2 FNYEAQ come from the germline V gene. This CDR3 is built from 16 residues. V was cut by 3 bases and J by 4 bases, with 16 bases left in between. The chain uses TRBV7-6 and TRBJ1-3, with D perhaps matching TRBD1 (5 bases). Specimen: alloreactive CD4+ T cells from a mixed lymphocyte reaction culture, collected before transplantation. The subset: CFSE-low proliferating T cells sorted from roughly six-day pre-transplant mixed lymphocyte reaction (GvH or HvG direction). The origin of this receptor is a human patient who was an organ donor for intestinal transplantation. CDR3 loop: CASSFDSGVSGNTIYF. The DNA of the CDR3 is TGTGCCAGCAGCTTCGACAGTGGAGTCTCAGGAAACACCATATATTTT.